This TCR beta chain was sequenced during a study of blood T cells in healthy people across ages. CDR3 length: 14 amino acids. The V end lost 4 bases, the J end lost 1 base, and 9 bases lay between the germline ends. Combining a sample-barcoded 5' primer with a J-beta primer mix, a second PCR ran for about 7 to 11 cycles. TCRdb recomputed calls from the 5' RACE reads with MiXCR, one row per CDR3 protein. The sample consists of about 760,000 distinct CDR3 sequences, 20% to 25% of them appearing once. Another study also made use of these data, one on T cells of mothers and their children.

The TCR was taken from a boy under 18 in good health. Sequenced: blood. The chain links TRBV12-3 or TRBV12-4 to TRBJ2-3, with D hard to call. The CDR3 DNA sequence: TGTGCCAGCAGTTCGCCGGACGGCACAGATACGCAGTATTTT. The encoded protein is CASSSPDGTDTQYF.